These 15 T cell receptor beta chains came from one sample sequenced in a study of T cell responses to AZD1222 COVID-19 vaccine. The data were produced by immunoSEQ multiplex PCR, yet TCRdb's version contains in-frame clones alone and is incomplete. The data show around 66,000 clones, around 74% seen once. The input for sequencing was peripheral blood, taken on day 0 of MenACWY control vaccination. These receptors originate from an adult in good health.

V is TRBV7-9 and J is TRBJ2-5, with TRBD2 matching over 7 bases. Germline CDR1 is SEHNR and CDR2 is FQNEAQ (reference sequence). The length of the CDR3 is 16 residues. V dropped 2 bases and J dropped 0; count of bases not matched to a gene: 6. The CDR3: CASSLRRLADQETQYF. DNA for the CDR3: TGTGCCAGCAGCTTACGGCGGCTAGCGGACCAAGAGACCCAGTACTTC.

This clone showed up just once. The V gene is TRBV2, the J gene TRBJ2-3, with a tentative D call TRBD2 (5 bases). Per germline, CDR1 SNHLY and CDR2 FYNNEI. V was clipped by 8 bases and J by 0 bases, with 9 bases between them. The CDR3 runs 13 residues. The CDR3 protein is CASGSLSTDTQYF. The DNA of the CDR3 is TGTGCCAGCGGGAGTTTAAGCACAGATACGCAGTATTTT.

This clone was counted a single time. This chain connects TRBV5-6 to TRBJ2-6, with D maybe TRBD1 (5 bases). The CDR3 spans 17 residues. Germline CDR1 is SGHDT and CDR2 is YYEEEE. V dropped 4 bases and J dropped 0 bases, with 14 bases sitting between them. CDR3 bases: TGTGCCAGCAGCCCCCCTGGGGCATCCTCTGGGGCCAACGTCCTGACTTTC. This encodes CASSPPGASSGANVLTF.

The chain has TRBV29-1 and TRBJ1-2, with a weak D call TRBD1 (5 bases). CDR3 length: 13 residues. The germline CDR1 and CDR2 sequences are SQVTM and ANQGSEA. V lost 3 bases and J 3 bases, leaving 11 bases between the germline ends. In nucleotides, the CDR3 is TGCAGCGTTGACGGGGGAACACACTATGGCTACACCTTC. Protein sequence: CSVDGGTHYGYTF.

The chain couples TRBV7-2 to TRBJ2-2, with 8 bases aligning to TRBD1. Germline values: CDR1 SGHTA, CDR2 FQGNSA. The CDR3 loop spans 19 amino acids. V shed 4 bases, J shed 4 bases, and the junction held 17 bases outside the gene matches. The DNA of the CDR3 is TGTGCCAGCAGCTCGGCAATCCTCAGGGGGCGGAGTGCCACCGGGGAGCTGTTTTTT. This gives the protein CASSSAILRGRSATGELFF.

V and J are TRBV11-2 and TRBJ2-6, with D tentatively TRBD2 (5 bases). Germline CDR1 reads SGHAT; CDR2 reads FQNNGV. Trimming shortened V by 4 bases and J by 0 bases, and 13 bases separated the two germline ends. CDR3 length equals 17 residues. As DNA, the CDR3 is TGTGCCAGCAGCTCGGGGTCGGCTCCCTCTGGGGCCAACGTCCTGACTTTC. It translates to CASSSGSAPSGANVLTF. The full variable domain, its missing parts supplied by reference TRBV11-2 and TRBJ2-6, is EAGVAQSPRYKIIEKRQSVAFWCNPISGHATLYWYQQILGQGPKLLIQFQNNGVVDDSQLPKDRFSAERLKGVDSTLKIQPAKLEDSAVYLCASSSGSAPSGANVLTFGAGSRLTVL.

The chain uses TRBV29-1 and TRBJ1-1, with 7 bases lining up with TRBD1. V was clipped by 5 bases and J by 8 bases; unmatched bases: 5. Germline CDR1 is SQVTM and CDR2 is ANQGSEA. The CDR3 is 11 amino acids. The CDR3 coding sequence is TGCAGCGTTTTAACAGGGGTAGAAGCTTTCTTT. Translated, it gives CSVLTGVEAFF. The variable domain in full, completed from reference TRBV29-1 and TRBJ1-1, reads SAVISQKPSRDICQRGTSLTIQCQVDSQVTMMFWYRQQPGQSLTLIATANQGSEATYESGFVIDKFPISRPNLTFSTLTVSNMSPEDSSIYLCSVLTGVEAFFGQGTRLTVV.

The V and J genes are TRBV28 and TRBJ2-7; D gene unclear. The CDR3 covers 13 residues. In germline, CDR1 is MDHEN, CDR2 SYDVKM. V was pared by 6 bases and J by 2 bases, with 11 bases between. For the CDR3, the DNA is TGTGCCAGCAGCCCCCGCATCCCCTACGAGCAGTACTTC. Its translation: CASSPRIPYEQYF. Full variable domain (outside the CDR3, taken from reference TRBV28 and TRBJ2-7): DVKVTQSSRYLVKRTGEKVFLECVQDMDHENMFWYRQDPGLGLRLIYFSYDVKMKEKGDIPEGYSVSREKKERFSLILESASTNQTSMYLCASSPRIPYEQYFGPGTRLTVT.

The chain carries TRBV5-4 and TRBJ2-1, with TRBD2 matching over 7 bases. J lost 7 bases, V lost 0 bases, and 10 bases had no gene match. Germline V lookup: CDR1 SGHNT, CDR2 YYREEE (reference sequence). The CDR3 contains 16 residues. For the CDR3, the DNA is TGTGCCAGCAGCTTGGTAGGTGGGAGGGCCCCTAATGAGCAGTTCTTC. It codes for CASSLVGGRAPNEQFF.

V is TRBV19 and J is TRBJ1-2; TRBD1 aligns across 7 bases. Germline V gene sequence: CDR1 LNHDA, CDR2 SQIVND (reference sequence). Trimming at V came to 6 bases and at J to 7 bases, leaving 8 bases not matched to a gene. The CDR3 loop spans 13 amino acids. CDR3 in DNA: TGTGCCAGTAGACGCGACAGGGTTTCTGGCTACACCTTC. This codes for CASRRDRVSGYTF. The full variable domain, with the rest looked up from reference TRBV19 and TRBJ1-2, is DGGITQSPKYLFRKEGQNVTLSCEQNLNHDAMYWYRQDPGQGLRLIYYSQIVNDFQKGDIAEGYSVSREKKESFPLTVTSAQKNPTAFYLCASRRDRVSGYTFGSGTRLTVV.

This clone was observed a single time. The chain links TRBV30 to TRBJ1-6, with 9 bases that match TRBD1. This CDR3 is 14 amino acids long. Germline V gene sequence: CDR1 GTSNPN, CDR2 SVGIG (reference sequence). Trimming removed 3 bases from V and 7 bases from J; junction bases left unmatched: 4. As DNA, the CDR3 is TGTGCCTGGAGGAGGGACAGGGACAATTCACCCCTCCACTTT. Its translation: CAWRRDRDNSPLHF.

The chain is built from TRBV7-9 and TRBJ1-4; TRBD1 matches 10 bases. V lost 3 bases and J lost 1; bases outside the gene matches: 11. CDR3 length equals 19 residues. Germline CDR1 SEHNR, CDR2 FQNEAQ (reference sequence). The CDR3 DNA is TGTGCCAGCAGCTTCGGGGGGACAGGGGAAAAGGGAACTAATGAAAAACTGTTTTTT. Its protein product is CASSFGGTGEKGTNEKLFF.

This clone was picked up a small number of times. This chain uses TRBV28 with TRBJ1-3; D is uncertain. The CDR3 has 13 residues. V was shortened by 8 bases and J by 2 bases, with 10 bases between the two germline ends. Germline V gene sequence: CDR1 MDHEN, CDR2 SYDVKM. The DNA for the CDR3 is TGTGCCAGCTGGTATGCTCCTGGAAACACCATATATTTT. It translates to CASWYAPGNTIYF.

The V gene is TRBV6-1, the J gene TRBJ1-2; D ambiguous. The CDR3 consists of 16 residues. From germline, CDR1 is MNHNS and CDR2 SASEGT. The V and J ends lost 2 bases and 4 bases respectively, with 17 bases between them. The CDR3 loop reads CASSEYWLGNSYGYTF. The CDR3 bases are TGTGCCAGCAGTGAATATTGGTTGGGCAATTCCTATGGCTACACCTTC.

This chain links TRBV4-1 with TRBJ1-2; 7 nucleotides align to TRBD1. CDR3 size: 15 residues. The germline gives CDR1 MGHRA, CDR2 YSYEKL. The V gene end was trimmed by 1 base and the J gene end by 7 bases; junction bases not matched to a gene: 9. CDR3 loop: CASSQVTGDLGGYTF. Here the CDR3 DNA reads TGCGCCAGCAGCCAAGTTACAGGGGATCTAGGTGGCTACACCTTC.